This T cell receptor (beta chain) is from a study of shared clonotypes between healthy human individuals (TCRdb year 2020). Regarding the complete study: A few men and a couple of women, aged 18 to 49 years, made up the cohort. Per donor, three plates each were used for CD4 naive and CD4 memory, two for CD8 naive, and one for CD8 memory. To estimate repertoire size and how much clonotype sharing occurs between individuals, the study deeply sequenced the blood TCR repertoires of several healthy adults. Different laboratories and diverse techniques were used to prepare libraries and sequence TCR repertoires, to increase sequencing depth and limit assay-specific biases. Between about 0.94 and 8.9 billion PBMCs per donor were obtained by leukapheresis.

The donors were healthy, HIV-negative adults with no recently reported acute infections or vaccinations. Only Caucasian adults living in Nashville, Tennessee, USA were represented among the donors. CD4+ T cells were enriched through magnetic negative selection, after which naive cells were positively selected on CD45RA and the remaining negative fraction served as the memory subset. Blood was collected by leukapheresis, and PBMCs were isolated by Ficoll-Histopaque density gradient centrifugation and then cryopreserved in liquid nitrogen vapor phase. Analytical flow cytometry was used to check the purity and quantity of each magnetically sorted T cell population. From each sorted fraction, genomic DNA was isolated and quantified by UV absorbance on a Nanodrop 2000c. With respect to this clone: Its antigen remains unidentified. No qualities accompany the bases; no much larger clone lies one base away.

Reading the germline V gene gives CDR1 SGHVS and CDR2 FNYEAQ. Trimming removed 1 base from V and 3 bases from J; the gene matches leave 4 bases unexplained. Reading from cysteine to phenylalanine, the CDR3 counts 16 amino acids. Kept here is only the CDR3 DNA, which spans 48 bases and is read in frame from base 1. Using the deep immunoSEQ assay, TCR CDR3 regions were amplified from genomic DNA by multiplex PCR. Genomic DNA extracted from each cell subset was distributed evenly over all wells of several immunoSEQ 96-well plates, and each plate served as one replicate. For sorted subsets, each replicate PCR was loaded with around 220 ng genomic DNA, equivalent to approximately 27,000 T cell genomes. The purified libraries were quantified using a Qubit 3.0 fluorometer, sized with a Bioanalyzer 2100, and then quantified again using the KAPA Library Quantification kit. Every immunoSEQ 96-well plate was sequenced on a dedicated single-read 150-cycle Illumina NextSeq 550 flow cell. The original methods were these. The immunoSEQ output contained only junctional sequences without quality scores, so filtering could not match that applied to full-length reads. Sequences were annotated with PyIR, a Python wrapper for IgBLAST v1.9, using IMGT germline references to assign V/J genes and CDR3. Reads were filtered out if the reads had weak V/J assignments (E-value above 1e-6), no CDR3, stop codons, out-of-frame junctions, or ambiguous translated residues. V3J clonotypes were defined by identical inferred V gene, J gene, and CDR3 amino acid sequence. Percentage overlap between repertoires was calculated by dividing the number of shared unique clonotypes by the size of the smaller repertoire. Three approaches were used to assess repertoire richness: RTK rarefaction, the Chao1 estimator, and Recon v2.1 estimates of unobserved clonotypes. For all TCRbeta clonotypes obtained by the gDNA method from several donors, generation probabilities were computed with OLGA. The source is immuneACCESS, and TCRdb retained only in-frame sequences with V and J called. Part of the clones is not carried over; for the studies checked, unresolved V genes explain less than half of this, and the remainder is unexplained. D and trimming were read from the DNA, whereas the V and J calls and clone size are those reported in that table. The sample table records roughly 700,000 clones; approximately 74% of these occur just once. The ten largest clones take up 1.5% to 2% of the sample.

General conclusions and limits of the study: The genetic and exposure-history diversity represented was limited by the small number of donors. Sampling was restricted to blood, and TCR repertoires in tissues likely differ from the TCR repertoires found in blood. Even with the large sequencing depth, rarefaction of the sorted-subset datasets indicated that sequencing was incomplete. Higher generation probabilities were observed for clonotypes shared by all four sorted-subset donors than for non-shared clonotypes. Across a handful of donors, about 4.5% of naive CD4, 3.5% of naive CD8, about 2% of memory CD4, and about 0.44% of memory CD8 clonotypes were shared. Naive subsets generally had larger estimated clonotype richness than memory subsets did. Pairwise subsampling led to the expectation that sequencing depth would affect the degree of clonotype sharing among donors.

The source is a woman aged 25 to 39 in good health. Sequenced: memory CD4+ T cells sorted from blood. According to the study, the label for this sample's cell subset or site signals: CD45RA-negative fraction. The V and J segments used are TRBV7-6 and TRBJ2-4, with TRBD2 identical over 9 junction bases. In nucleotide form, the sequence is TGTGCCAGCAGCTTAGGGACTAGCGAGGTCAAAAACATTCAGTACTTC. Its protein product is CASSLGTSEVKNIQYF.